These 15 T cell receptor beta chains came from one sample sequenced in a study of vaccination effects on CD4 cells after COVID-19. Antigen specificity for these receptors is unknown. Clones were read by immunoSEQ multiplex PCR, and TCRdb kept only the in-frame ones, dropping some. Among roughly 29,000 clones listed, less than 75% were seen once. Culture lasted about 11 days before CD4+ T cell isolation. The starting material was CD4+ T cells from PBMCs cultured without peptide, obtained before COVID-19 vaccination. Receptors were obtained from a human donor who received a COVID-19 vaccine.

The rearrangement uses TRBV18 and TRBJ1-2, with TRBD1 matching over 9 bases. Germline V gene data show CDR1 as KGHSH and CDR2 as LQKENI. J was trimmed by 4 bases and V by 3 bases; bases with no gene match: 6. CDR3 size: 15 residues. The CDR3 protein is CASSPETGGGYGYTF. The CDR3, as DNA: TGTGCCAGCTCACCCGAAACAGGGGGCGGCTATGGCTACACCTTC.

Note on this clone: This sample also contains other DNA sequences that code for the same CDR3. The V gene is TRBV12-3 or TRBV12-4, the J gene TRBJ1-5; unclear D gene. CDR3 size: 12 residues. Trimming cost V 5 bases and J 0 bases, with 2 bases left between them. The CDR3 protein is CASSRSNQPQHF. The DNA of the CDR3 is TGTGCCAGCAGTCGTAGCAATCAGCCCCAGCATTTT.

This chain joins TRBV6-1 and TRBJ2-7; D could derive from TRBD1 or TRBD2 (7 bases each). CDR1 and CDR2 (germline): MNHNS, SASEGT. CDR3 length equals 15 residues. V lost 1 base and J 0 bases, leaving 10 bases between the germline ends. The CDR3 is CASSEGEGASYEQYF. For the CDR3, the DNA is TGTGCCAGCAGTGAAGGGGAGGGGGCCTCCTACGAGCAGTACTTC.

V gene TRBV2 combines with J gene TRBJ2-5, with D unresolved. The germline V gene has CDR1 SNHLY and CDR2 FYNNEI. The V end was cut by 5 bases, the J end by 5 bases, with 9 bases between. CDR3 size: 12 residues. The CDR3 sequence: CASSLQGETQYF. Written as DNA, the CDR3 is TGTGCCAGCAGTCTTCAAGGGGAGACCCAGTACTTC.

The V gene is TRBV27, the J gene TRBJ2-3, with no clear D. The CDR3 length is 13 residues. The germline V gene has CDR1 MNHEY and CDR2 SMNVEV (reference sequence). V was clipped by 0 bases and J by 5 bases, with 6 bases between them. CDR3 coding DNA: TGTGCCAGCAGTTTATCTCCCGGAGATACGCAGTATTTT. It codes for CASSLSPGDTQYF.

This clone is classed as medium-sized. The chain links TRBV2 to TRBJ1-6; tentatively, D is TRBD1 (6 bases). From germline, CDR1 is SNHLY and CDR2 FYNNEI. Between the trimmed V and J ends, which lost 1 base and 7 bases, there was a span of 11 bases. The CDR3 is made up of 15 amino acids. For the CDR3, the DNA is TGTGCCAGCAGTGAAGTCAGGGGATGGAATTCACCCCTCCACTTT. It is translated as CASSEVRGWNSPLHF.

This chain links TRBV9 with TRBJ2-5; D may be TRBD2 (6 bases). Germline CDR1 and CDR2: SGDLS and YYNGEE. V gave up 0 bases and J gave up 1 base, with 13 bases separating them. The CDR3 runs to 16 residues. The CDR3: CASSVVGGALQETQYF. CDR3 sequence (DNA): TGTGCCAGCAGCGTAGTTGGCGGGGCGCTCCAAGAGACCCAGTACTTC.

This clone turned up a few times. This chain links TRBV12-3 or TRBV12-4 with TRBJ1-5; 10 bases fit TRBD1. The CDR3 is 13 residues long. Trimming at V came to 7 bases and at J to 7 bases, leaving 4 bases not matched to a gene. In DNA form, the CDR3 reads TGTGCCAGCACCGGGACAGGGGACCAGCCCCAGCATTTT. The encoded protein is CASTGTGDQPQHF.

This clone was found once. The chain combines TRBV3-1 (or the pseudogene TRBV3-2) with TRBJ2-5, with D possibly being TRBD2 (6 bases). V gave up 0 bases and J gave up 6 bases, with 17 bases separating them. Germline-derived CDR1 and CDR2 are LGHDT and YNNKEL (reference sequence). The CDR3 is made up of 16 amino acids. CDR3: CASSQEWRLGGQTQYF. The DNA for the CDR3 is TGTGCCAGCAGCCAAGAATGGCGTCTGGGGGGACAGACCCAGTACTTC.

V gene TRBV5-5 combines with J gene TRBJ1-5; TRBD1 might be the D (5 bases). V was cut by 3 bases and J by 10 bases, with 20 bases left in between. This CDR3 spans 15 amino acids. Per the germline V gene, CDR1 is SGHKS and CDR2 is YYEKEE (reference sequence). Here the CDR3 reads CASSWSRDPGLPQHF. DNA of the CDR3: TGTGCCAGCAGCTGGAGCCGGGACCCAGGCCTCCCCCAGCATTTT.

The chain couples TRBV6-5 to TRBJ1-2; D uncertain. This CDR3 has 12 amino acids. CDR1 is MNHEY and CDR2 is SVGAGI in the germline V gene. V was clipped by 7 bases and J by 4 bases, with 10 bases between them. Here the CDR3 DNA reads TGTGCCAGCATCGCAGCCTCCTATGGCTACACCTTC. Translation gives CASIAASYGYTF.

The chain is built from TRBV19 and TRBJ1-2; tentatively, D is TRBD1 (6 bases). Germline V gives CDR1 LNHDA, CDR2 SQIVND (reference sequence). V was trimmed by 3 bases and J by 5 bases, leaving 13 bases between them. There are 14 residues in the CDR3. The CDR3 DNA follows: TGTGCCAGTAGTATTCAGGGGCGTTATTATGGCTACACCTTC. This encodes CASSIQGRYYGYTF.

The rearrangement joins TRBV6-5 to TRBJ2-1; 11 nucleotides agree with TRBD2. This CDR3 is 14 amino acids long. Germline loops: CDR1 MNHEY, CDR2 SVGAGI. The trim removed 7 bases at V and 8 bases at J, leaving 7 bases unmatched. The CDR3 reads CASKGLAEVDEQFF. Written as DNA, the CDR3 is TGTGCCAGCAAGGGACTAGCGGAGGTGGATGAGCAGTTCTTC.

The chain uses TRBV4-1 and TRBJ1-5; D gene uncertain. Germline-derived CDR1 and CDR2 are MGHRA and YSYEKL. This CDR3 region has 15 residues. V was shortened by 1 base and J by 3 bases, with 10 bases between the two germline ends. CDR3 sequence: CASSQAASVNQPQHF. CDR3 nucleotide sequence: TGCGCCAGCAGCCAAGCCGCATCGGTCAATCAGCCCCAGCATTTT.

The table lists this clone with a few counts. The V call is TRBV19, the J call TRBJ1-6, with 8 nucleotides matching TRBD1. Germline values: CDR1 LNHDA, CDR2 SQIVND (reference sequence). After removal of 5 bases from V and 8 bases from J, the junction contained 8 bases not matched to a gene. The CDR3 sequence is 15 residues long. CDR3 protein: CASSLRGPGDSPLHF. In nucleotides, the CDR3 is TGTGCCAGTAGTCTCAGGGGGCCCGGGGATTCACCCCTCCACTTT.